This T cell receptor beta chain was sequenced for a study of blood T cell repertoires in COVID-19. Study details: The cDNA or gDNA used as material had been derived from T cells, B-cell-depleted T cells, or PBMCs.

V was pared by 5 bases and J by 7 bases, with 8 bases of the junction left unmatched. Per germline, CDR1 SEHNR and CDR2 FQNEAQ (reference sequence). This CDR3 region has 15 residues. Original analysis: Reference gene primer amplification in the assay estimated nucleated cell counts. Assay: immunoSEQ multiplex PCR; the TCRdb copy retains only in-frame clones and omits some. Clone size and V and J calls were adopted from that table, with D and trimming inferred from the DNA. The sample lists about 270,000 clones; over 75% were seen once. The rearrangement joins TRBV7-9 to TRBJ1-2, with 12 bases aligning to TRBD1. This clonotype originated in a woman between 50 and 59 years old with acute or convalescent COVID-19. The source material was peripheral blood. In DNA, the CDR3 is TGTGCCAGCAGCGGTACGGGACAGGGGGCTCTTGGCTACACCTTC. Translating gives CASSGTGQGALGYTF.